These 5 T cell receptor beta chains came from one sample sequenced in a study of human T cells and chemical hapten exposure. In TCRdb, the RACE reads were re-called with MiXCR into one record per CDR3 protein. The sample has 40,000 to 50,000 distinct CDR3 sequences, just under 4% seen once; the top ten hold 26%. The time point was: patch test 1, 2 weeks after DPC sensitization. Sample treatment: therapeutic diphenylcyclopropenone sensitization with weekly scalp DPC. From whole blood left unfractionated, total RNA was extracted. The sequences come from whole blood, collected in connection with sensitization to the hapten diphenylcyclopropenone (DPC). These receptors were taken from a man in his fifties with alopecia areata. Some clones in this sample may be carry-over from other donors' samples.

This clonotype was recorded many times. The CDR3 nucleotides are TGTGCCAGCAGTTTTAGGGGGGAGACCCAGTACTTC. Amino acids: CASSFRGETQYF. The rearrangement uses TRBV27 and TRBJ2-5, with a tentative D call TRBD1 (6 bases). There are 12 residues in the CDR3. Trimming stripped 3 bases from V and 5 bases from J, with 7 bases between. Germline assignment: CDR1 MNHEY and CDR2 SMNVEV (reference sequence).

The table lists this clonotype with many counts. The gene calls are TRBV28 and TRBJ2-7; 7 bases line up with TRBD2. CDR3 length equals 14 residues. V was clipped by 6 bases and J by 4 bases; unmatched bases: 9. Germline V gene lookup returns CDR1 MDHEN and CDR2 SYDVKM. CDR3 DNA: TGTGCCAGCAGCCTTCCCCTACTAGCGTACGAGCAGTACTTC. It codes for CASSLPLLAYEQYF.

This clonotype was counted at least ten times. V and J are TRBV20-1 and TRBJ1-1; possibly TRBD1 for D (6 bases). Germline-derived CDR1 and CDR2 are DFQATT and SNEGSKA (reference sequence). The V end lost 3 bases, the J end lost 4 bases, and 18 bases lay between the germline ends. The length of the CDR3 is 15 residues. The CDR3 DNA reads as TGCAGTGCTAGGCGGATTGGGGGGCTCGTCACTGAAGCTTTCTTT. The encoded protein is CSARRIGGLVTEAFF.

There are many counts of this clonotype. The rearrangement joins TRBV29-1 to TRBJ1-5; weak D call: TRBD1 (6 bases). Trimming took 3 bases from V and 5 from J, leaving 14 bases between them. This CDR3 spans 14 amino acids. Germline values: CDR1 SQVTM, CDR2 ANQGSEA. CDR3 DNA sequence: TGCAGCGTTGAGGCGGGGGGCGTCGATCAGCCCCAGCATTTT. Protein sequence: CSVEAGGVDQPQHF.

This clonotype was seen repeatedly, ten times or more. The chain joins TRBV25-1 to TRBJ2-2; D is uncertain. V was trimmed by 1 base and J by 3 bases, leaving 6 bases between them. Germline CDR1 reads MGHDK; CDR2 reads SYGVNS. This CDR3 spans 14 amino acids. As DNA, the CDR3 is TGTGCCAGCAGTGAATTGAGCTACACCGGGGAGCTGTTTTTT. Residues: CASSELSYTGELFF.